This T cell receptor beta chain was identified in a study of blood T cell repertoires in COVID-19. The V end was cut by 6 bases, the J end by 6 bases, with 15 bases between. The CDR3 has 14 amino acids. Germline CDR1 is KGHSH and CDR2 is LQKENI. TCRdb's table, derived via immunoSEQ multiplex PCR, lists solely in-frame clones and lacks some. Among over 60,000 clones listed, more than 80% were seen once. The sequence was collected from an elderly woman with active or convalescent COVID-19. Sequencing was done on a sample of peripheral blood. The chain uses TRBV18 and TRBJ1-5; D unclear. CDR3 DNA sequence: TGTGCCAGCTCCCCCAACGGAGTGAGTCAGCCCCAGCATTTT. Translated: CASSPNGVSQPQHF.